The TCR beta chain described here comes from a study of cytomegalovirus exposure and HLA in healthy donors. The study, taken as a whole, reports: Cytomegalovirus status, reportedly, was diagnosed with high specificity and sensitivity by the classifier. Likely technical artifact: a cluster of highly shared sequence variants. CMV serostatus was the only immune exposure information that was available.

PCR primers comprised 60 Vbeta and 13 Jbeta primers. Clones were read by immunoSEQ multiplex PCR, and TCRdb kept only the in-frame ones, dropping some. Found here are under 250,000 clones, around 86% of them singletons; the top ten hold 2.5% to 3%. This clone was seen once. Its antigen is not known. Germline CDR1 and CDR2: SGHTA and FQGTGA. The CDR3 spans 14 residues. Trimming stripped 1 base from V and 1 base from J, with 4 bases between. The sequenced material came from PBMCs. This chain connects TRBV7-3 to TRBJ2-2; unclear D gene. The TCR was taken from a woman aged 40 to 49 in good health and CMV-seronegative. DNA of the CDR3: TGTGCCAGCAGCTTAAGTCGGAACACCGGGGAGCTGTTTTTT. Its protein is CASSLSRNTGELFF.